This T cell receptor (beta chain) was sequenced in a study of radiation and T cells in renal cell carcinoma. The method was immunoSEQ multiplex PCR; TCRdb's version includes in-frame clones alone and lacks a portion of them. This sample has about 150,000 clones; roughly 87% occur once, and the top ten carry over 10%. Germline V lookup: CDR1 SGHTA, CDR2 FQGTGA. CDR3 length equals 11 residues. Trimming stripped 5 bases from V and 8 bases from J, with 6 bases between. Time point reported: blood 2 weeks post-SBRT. Treatment specified: 15 Gy SBRT to primary tumor, nephrectomy 4 weeks later. After SBRT, blood was collected at 2 and 4 weeks, plus baseline. This renal cell carcinoma was of the clear cell type.

The sample here was blood, taken from a patient whose treatment included radiotherapy and nephrectomy. The sequence derives from a woman in her 50s with renal cell carcinoma. The chain uses TRBV7-3 and TRBJ2-2; D is unclear. CDR3 sequence: CASSNGGELFF. The CDR3 region has the DNA TGTGCCAGCAGCAATGGTGGGGAGCTGTTTTTT.